This is a list of T cell receptor beta chains from one sample in a study of blood T cell repertoires in COVID-19. Assay: immunoSEQ multiplex PCR; the TCRdb copy retains only in-frame clones and omits some. This sample yields 150,000 or so clones, of which about 86% are seen a single time; roughly a fifth belongs to the top ten. The sequencing input was peripheral blood. The receptors come from an elderly woman with acute or convalescent COVID-19. Both conserved end residues are part of each CDR3. The order of the fields is D gene, J gene, clone size, V gene, CDR3 length, CDR3 protein, CDR3 DNA. D genes are given only for firm matches. Not all rows give a size; the values are once, few, many and, for expanded clones, a class.

-,TRBJ2-7,-,TRBV6-5,15,CASSYSPVSSYEQYF,TGTGCCAGCAGTTACTCGCCCGTCAGCTCCTACGAGCAGTACTTC
-,TRBJ1-2,-,TRBV21-1,15,CASSATGPPNYGYTF,TGTGCCAGCAGCGCGACAGGTCCCCCTAACTATGGCTACACCTTC
-,TRBJ1-6,-,TRBV7-2,17,CASSLVQGPLNGSPLHF,TGTGCCAGCAGCTTAGTGCAGGGGCCCCTGAACGGATCACCCCTCCACTTT
TRBD1,TRBJ1-2,-,TRBV19,13,CASSISRGFGYTF,TGTGCCAGTAGTATCTCCAGGGGGTTCGGCTACACCTTC
-,TRBJ1-4,few,TRBV21-1,17,CASSKVGTGGVNEKLFF,TGTGCCAGCAGCAAAGTGGGGACAGGTGGGGTTAATGAAAAACTGTTTTTT
TRBD1,TRBJ1-4,-,TRBV2,14,CASRLQGAGEKLFF,TGTGCCAGCAGATTACAGGGGGCCGGGGAAAAACTGTTTTTT
TRBD1,TRBJ2-7,-,TRBV27,14,CASRRQGGRYEQYF,TGTGCCAGCAGACGACAGGGCGGACGATACGAGCAGTACTTC
-,TRBJ2-7,-,TRBV27,17,CASSRRVVWVLAPEQYF,TGTGCCAGCAGTCGTCGCGTTGTTTGGGTTCTAGCCCCCGAGCAGTACTTC
-,TRBJ2-7,-,TRBV24-1,19,CATSDLSLHRGRPSYEQYF,TGTGCCACCAGTGATTTGAGCCTCCACCGAGGGAGGCCTTCCTACGAGCAGTACTTC
TRBD2,TRBJ2-3,-,TRBV6-1,17,CASSEGVTSGGTDTQYF,TGTGCCAGCAGTGAAGGGGTGACTAGCGGGGGCACAGATACGCAGTATTTT
-,TRBJ2-7,-,TRBV5-1,13,CASSLEVTSEQYF,TGCGCCAGCAGCTTGGAAGTGACTAGCGAGCAGTACTTC
TRBD1,TRBJ2-7,-,TRBV7-9,13,CASSFQGVYEQYF,TGTGCCAGCAGCTTCCAGGGGGTATACGAGCAGTACTTC
TRBD2,TRBJ2-7,-,TRBV19,15,CASSETSGVSYEQYF,TGTGCCAGTAGTGAGACTAGCGGGGTCTCCTACGAGCAGTACTTC
-,TRBJ2-7,-,TRBV18,15,CASSPIDSGSHEQYF,TGTGCCAGCTCACCCATCGATAGCGGAAGCCACGAGCAGTACTTC
TRBD2,TRBJ2-1,-,TRBV6-2/TRBV6-3,16,CASSYPAGRLDNEQFF,TGTGCCAGCAGTTACCCAGCGGGGAGGCTAGACAATGAGCAGTTCTTC
TRBD1,TRBJ2-7,-,TRBV7-9,15,CASSSPGQGLVWQYF,TGTGCCAGCAGCTCACCGGGACAGGGTCTTGTTTGGCAGTACTTC
TRBD2,TRBJ2-7,-,TRBV7-2,15,CASSRRTSGDYEQYF,TGTGCCAGCAGCAGACGGACTAGCGGGGACTACGAGCAGTACTTC
TRBD2,TRBJ2-3,-,TRBV28,15,CASSLTSGRLDTQYF,TGTGCCAGCAGTTTGACTAGCGGGAGATTAGATACGCAGTATTTT
-,TRBJ2-7,-,TRBV7-2,14,CASSFGGAVYEQYF,TGTGCCAGCAGCTTCGGAGGGGCGGTATACGAGCAGTACTTC
TRBD1,TRBJ1-2,-,TRBV2,14,CASRVDRATYGYTF,TGTGCCAGCAGAGTGGACAGGGCTACCTATGGCTACACCTTC